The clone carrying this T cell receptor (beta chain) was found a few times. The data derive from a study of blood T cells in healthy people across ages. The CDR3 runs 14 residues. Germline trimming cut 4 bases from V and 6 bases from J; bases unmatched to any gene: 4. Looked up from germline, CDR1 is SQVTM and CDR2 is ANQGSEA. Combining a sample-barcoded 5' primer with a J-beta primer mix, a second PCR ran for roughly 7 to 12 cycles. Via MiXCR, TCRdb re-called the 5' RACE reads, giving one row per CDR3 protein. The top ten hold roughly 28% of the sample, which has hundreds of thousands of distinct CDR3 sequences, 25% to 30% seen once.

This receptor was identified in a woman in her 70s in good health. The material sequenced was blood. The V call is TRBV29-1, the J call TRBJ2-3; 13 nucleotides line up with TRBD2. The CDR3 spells CSVGGLAGDDTQYF. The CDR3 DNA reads TGCAGCGTTGGAGGACTAGCGGGAGACGATACGCAGTATTTT.